This T cell receptor (beta chain) was identified in a study of T cells in Graves' hyperthyroidism and ophthalmopathy. Study findings and constraints: Classification by a 13 V-J model distinguished ophthalmopathy from stable hyperthyroidism. The majority of expanded thyroid clonotypes above 0.001 also appeared in blood.

Patients aged 18 to 65 had newly diagnosed hyperthyroidism of under 2 months' duration. Out of more than 8 ml of fresh peripheral blood came the PBMCs. Germline V lookup: CDR1 SGHRS, CDR2 YFSETQ. The CDR3 is made up of 16 amino acids. The V segment lost 2 bases and the J segment 3 bases; nucleotides outside the gene matches: 3. Authors of the study amplified TCR beta CDR3 regions from RNA transcripts. Primed by the HTBI set, a first-round RT-PCR was run on the TCR CDR3. TCRdb independently ran MiXCR on the multiplex PCR reads; one entry per CDR3 protein. The data contain around 380,000 distinct CDR3 sequences, less than 15% of them singletons. In its sample, this clonotype was seen once. Antigen specificity is unknown.

The clonotype originates from a young man with Graves' hyperthyroidism that later progressed to Graves' ophthalmopathy. Sequencing was performed on blood. The genes are TRBV5-1 and TRBJ2-1; TRBD2 matches at 12 bases. The CDR3 DNA follows: TGCGCCAGCAGCTTCAGACTAGCGGGGGACTACAATGAGCAGTTCTTC. Translated, it gives CASSFRLAGDYNEQFF.